This TCR beta chain appears in the sequencing data of a study of immune evolution from preneoplasia to lung adenocarcinoma. Patients had resection in Japan or China between the mid-2010s and the late 2010s. Germline CDR1 reads SGHNT; CDR2 reads YYREEE (reference sequence). The V end lost 4 bases, the J end lost 2 bases, and 13 bases lay between the germline ends. This CDR3 has 15 residues. Only in-frame clones appear in the TCRdb table, and some are missing; sequencing was by immunoSEQ multiplex PCR. The table lists 14,000 or so clones, 75% to 85% of them singletons, with 4.9% in the top ten. This receptor was identified in a person between 70 and 80 years old with lung adenocarcinoma. J is TRBJ1-5 and V is TRBV5-4, with unresolved D. The sequenced material came from FFPE minimally invasive lung adenocarcinoma tissue. The CDR3 bases are TGTGCCAGCAGCCTAGATGGGCAGGGCAATCAGCCCCAGCATTTT. Amino acids: CASSLDGQGNQPQHF.